This T cell receptor (beta chain) appears in the sequencing data of a study of CD8+ T cells in alopecia areata. Overall study: A 6-month period off drug followed tofacitinib, which lasted 6 to 18 months. Broader study findings: For baseline CD8+ expansion, any link to response stays uncertain with one nonresponder. Besides other cells, scalp samples also yield sequences of resident alphabeta T cells from normal skin.

Indicated treatment: oral pan-JAK inhibitor, 5-10 mg twice daily. CD4+ and CD8+ T cells were sorted from PBMCs. Germline values: CDR1 SQVTM, CDR2 ANQGSEA. Trimming removed 6 bases from V and 3 bases from J, with 15 bases in between. CDR3 length equals 14 residues. Note on this clone: Its antigen is not known.

Sequencing used cDNA as its template, made by extracting RNA and reverse transcribing it. Measured with immunoSEQ multiplex PCR; TCRdb has only the in-frame clones, and not every one. The sample has under 200,000 clones, around three fifths seen once. The specimen was CD4+ T cells sorted from blood, collected at week 24, from a patient treated with tofacitinib. The chain employs TRBV29-1 and TRBJ1-5, with D possibly matching TRBD1 (5 bases). The receptor comes from a human donor with alopecia areata. The CDR3 loop is CSVSGTDLNQPQHF. CDR3 coding DNA: TGCAGCGTCTCCGGGACGGACCTCAATCAGCCCCAGCATTTT.